The clone carrying this T cell receptor beta chain was recorded once. Its antigen is still unknown. Using immunoSEQ multiplex PCR, the repertoire was profiled, and TCRdb retains in-frame clones only, with some absent. The table includes about 40,000 clones, roughly 65% detected once. These data come from a study of cytotoxic CD8 clonotypes in ibrutinib-treated CLL. General study results and limits: The study found baseline clonality above age-matched healthy donors, tracking circulating CD8+ T-cell counts.

The TCR comes from a human donor with chronic lymphocytic leukemia. This material consisted of PBMCs, taken at disease progression, from a patient treated with ibrutinib.

CDR3 DNA: TGTGCCAGTAGCCCAGCGGCCCGGCGGAGCTCCTACAATGAGCAGTTCTTC. Its translation: CASSPAARRSSYNEQFF. The rearrangement joins TRBV19 to TRBJ2-1; D may be TRBD2 (5 bases). Germline values: CDR1 LNHDA, CDR2 SQIVND (reference sequence). Deletions cut 6 bases from V and 0 bases from J, with 18 bases between. The CDR3 spans 17 residues.